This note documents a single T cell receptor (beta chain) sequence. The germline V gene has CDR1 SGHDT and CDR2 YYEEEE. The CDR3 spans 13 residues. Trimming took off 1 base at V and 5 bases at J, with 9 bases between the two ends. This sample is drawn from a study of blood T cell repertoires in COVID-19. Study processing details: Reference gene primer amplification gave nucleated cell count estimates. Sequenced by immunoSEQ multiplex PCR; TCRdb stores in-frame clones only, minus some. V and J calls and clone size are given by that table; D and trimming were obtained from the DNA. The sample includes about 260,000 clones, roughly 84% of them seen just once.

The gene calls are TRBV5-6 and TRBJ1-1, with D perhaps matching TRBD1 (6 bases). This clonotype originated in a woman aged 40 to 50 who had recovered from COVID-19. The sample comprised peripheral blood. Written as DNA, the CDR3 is TGTGCCAGCAGCTTGACAGGGCAAACTGAAGCTTTCTTT. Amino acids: CASSLTGQTEAFF. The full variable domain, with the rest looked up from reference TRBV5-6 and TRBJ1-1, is DAGVTQSPTHLIKTRGQQVTLRCSPKSGHDTVSWYQQALGQGPQFIFQYYEEEERQRGNFPDRFSGHQFPNYSSELNVNALLLGDSALYLCASSLTGQTEAFFGQGTRLTVV.